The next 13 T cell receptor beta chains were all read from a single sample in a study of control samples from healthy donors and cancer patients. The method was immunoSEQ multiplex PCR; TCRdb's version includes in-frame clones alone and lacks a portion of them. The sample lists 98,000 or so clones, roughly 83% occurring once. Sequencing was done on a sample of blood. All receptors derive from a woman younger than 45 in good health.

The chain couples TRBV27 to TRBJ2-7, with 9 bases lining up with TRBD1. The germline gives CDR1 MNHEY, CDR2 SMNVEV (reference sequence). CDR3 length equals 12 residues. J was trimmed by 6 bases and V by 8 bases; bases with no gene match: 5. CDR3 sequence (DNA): TGTGCCAGCGGCCCGACAGGGGGCGAGCAGTACTTC. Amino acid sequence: CASGPTGGEQYF.

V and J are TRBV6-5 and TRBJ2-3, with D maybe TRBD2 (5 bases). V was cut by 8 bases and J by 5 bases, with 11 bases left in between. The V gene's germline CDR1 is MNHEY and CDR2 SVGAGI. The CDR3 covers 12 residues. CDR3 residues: CASVREGDTQYF. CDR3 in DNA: TGTGCCAGCGTTCGCGAGGGAGATACGCAGTATTTT.

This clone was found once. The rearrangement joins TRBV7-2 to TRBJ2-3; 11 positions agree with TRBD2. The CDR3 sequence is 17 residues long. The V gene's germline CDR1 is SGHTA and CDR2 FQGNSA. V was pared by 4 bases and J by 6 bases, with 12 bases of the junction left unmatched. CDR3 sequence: CASSSGLAGGRGDTQYF. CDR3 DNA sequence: TGTGCCAGCAGCTCTGGCCTAGCGGGGGGAAGAGGGGATACGCAGTATTTT.

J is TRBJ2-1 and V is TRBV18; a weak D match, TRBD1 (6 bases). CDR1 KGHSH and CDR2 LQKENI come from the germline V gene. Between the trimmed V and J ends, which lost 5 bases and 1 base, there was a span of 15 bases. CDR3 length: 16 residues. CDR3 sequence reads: CASSTTTGESYNEQFF. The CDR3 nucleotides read TGTGCCAGCTCAACCACGACAGGAGAGTCCTACAATGAGCAGTTCTTC.

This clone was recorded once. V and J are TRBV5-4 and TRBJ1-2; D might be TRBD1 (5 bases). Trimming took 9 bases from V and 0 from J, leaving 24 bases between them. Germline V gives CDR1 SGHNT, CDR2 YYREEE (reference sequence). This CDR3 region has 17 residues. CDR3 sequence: CATEGRRGPSANYGYTF. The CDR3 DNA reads TGTGCCACCGAGGGTAGGCGGGGACCATCCGCTAACTATGGCTACACCTTC.

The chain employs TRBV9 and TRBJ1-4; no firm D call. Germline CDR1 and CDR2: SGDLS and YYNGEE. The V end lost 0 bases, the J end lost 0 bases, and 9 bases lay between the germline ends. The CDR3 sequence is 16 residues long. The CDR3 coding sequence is TGTGCCAGCAGCGTAGGATCAGCAGCAACTAATGAAAAACTGTTTTTT. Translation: CASSVGSAATNEKLFF.

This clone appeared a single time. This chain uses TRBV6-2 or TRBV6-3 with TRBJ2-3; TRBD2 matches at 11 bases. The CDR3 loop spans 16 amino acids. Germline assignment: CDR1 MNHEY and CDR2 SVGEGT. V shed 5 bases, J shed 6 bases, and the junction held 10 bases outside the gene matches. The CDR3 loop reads CASSGILAGAGDTQYF. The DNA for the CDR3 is TGTGCCAGCAGTGGAATACTAGCGGGGGCCGGGGATACGCAGTATTTT.

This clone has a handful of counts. CDR3 in amino acids: CASSPDRTYGYTF. For the CDR3, the DNA is TGCGCCAGCAGCCCGGACAGGACCTATGGCTACACCTTC. This sequence joins TRBV5-1 and TRBJ1-2; 7 bases map to TRBD1. J gave up 4 bases and V 4 bases, and 4 bases lay outside the gene matches. CDR3 length: 13 amino acids. Per the germline V gene, CDR1 is SGHRS and CDR2 is YFSETQ.

CDR3 sequence (DNA): TGTGCCAGCAGTGATGCCCCAATTCCCAATCAGCCCCAGCATTTT. Translation: CASSDAPIPNQPQHF. The chain uses TRBV6-4 and TRBJ1-5, with D unresolved. CDR1 is MRHNA, CDR2 SNTAGT, per germline. CDR3 size: 15 residues. V shed 3 bases and J shed 3 bases, with 12 bases lying between them.

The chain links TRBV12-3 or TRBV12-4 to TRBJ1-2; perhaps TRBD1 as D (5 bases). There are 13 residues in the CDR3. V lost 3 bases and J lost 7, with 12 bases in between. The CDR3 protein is CASSFRQLSGYTF. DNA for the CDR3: TGTGCCAGCAGTTTTAGACAGTTATCTGGCTACACCTTC.

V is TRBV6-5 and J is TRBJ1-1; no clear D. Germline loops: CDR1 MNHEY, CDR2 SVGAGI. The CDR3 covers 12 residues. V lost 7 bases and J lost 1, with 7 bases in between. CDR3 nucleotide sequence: TGTGCCAGCATGCTTAGGAACACTGAAGCTTTCTTT. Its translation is CASMLRNTEAFF.

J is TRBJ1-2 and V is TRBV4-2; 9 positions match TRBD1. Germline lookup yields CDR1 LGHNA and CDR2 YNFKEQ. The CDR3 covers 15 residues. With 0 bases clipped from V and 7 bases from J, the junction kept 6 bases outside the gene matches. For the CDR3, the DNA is TGTGCCAGCAGCCAAGATCTCAACAGGGGGCTTGGCTACACCTTC. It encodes CASSQDLNRGLGYTF.

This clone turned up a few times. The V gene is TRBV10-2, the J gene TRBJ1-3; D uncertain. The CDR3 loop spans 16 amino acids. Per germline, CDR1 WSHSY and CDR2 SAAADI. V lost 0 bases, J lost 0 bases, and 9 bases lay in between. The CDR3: CASSESYSHSGNTIYF. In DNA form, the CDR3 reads TGCGCCAGCAGTGAGTCGTACAGTCACTCTGGAAACACCATATATTTT.